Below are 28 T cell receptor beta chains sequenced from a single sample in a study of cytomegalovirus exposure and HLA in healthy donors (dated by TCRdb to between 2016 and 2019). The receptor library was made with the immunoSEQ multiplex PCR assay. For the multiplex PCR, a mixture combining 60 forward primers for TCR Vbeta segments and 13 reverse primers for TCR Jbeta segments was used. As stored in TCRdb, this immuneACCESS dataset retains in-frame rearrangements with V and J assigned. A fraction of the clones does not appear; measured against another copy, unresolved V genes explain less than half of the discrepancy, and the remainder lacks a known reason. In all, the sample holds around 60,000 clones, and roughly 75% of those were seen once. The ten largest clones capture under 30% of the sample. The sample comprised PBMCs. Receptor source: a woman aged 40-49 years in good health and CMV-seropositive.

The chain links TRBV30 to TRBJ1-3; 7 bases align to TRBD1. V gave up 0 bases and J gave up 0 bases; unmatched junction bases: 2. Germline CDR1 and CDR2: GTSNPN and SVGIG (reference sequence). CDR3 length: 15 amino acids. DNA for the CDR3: TGTGCCTGGAGTGTAGGGGGCTTCTCTGGAAACACCATATATTTT. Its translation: CAWSVGGFSGNTIYF.

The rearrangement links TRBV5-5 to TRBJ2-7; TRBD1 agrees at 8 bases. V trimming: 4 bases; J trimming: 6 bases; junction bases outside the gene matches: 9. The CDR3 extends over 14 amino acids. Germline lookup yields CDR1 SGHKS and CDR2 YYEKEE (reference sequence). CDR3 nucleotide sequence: TGTGCCAGCAGCCCCCGGACAGGGAATAGCGAGCAGTACTTC. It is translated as CASSPRTGNSEQYF.

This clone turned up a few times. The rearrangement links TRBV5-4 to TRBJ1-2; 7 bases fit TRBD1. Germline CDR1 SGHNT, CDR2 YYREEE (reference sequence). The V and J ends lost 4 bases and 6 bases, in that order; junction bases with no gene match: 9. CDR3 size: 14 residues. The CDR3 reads CASSPTTGWNGYTF. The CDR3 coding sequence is TGTGCCAGCAGCCCGACGACAGGGTGGAATGGCTACACCTTC.

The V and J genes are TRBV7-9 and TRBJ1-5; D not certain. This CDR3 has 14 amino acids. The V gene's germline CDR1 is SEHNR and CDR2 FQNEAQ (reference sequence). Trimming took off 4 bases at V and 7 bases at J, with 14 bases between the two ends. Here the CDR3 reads CASSSSRGYQPQHF. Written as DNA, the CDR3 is TGTGCCAGCAGCTCGTCCCGGGGATACCAGCCCCAGCATTTT.

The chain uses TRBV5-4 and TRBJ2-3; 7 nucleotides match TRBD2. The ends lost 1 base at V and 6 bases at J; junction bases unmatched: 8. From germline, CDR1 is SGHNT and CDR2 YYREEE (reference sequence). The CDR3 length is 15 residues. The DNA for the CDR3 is TGTGCCAGCAGCTTGAGAAGCGGGGTAATGGATACGCAGTATTTT. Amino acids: CASSLRSGVMDTQYF.

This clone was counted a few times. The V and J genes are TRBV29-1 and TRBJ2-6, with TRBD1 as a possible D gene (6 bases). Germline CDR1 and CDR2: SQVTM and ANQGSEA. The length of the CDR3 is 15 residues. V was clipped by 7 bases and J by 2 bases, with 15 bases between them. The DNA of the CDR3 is TGCAGCGCACTCGCAGGGGCGGCTGGGGCCAACGTCCTGACTTTC. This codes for CSALAGAAGANVLTF.

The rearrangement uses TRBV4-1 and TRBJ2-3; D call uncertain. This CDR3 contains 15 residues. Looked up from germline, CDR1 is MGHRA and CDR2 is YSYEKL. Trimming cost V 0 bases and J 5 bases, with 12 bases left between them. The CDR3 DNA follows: TGCGCCAGCAGCCAAGAAGAGGCACTGGGAGATACGCAGTATTTT. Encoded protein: CASSQEEALGDTQYF.

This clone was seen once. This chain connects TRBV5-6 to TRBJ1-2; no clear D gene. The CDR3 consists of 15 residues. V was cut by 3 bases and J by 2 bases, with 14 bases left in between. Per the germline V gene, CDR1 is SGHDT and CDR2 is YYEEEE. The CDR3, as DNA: TGTGCCAGCAGCTCCTATGGTGGTCTGAACTATGGCTACACCTTC. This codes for CASSSYGGLNYGYTF.

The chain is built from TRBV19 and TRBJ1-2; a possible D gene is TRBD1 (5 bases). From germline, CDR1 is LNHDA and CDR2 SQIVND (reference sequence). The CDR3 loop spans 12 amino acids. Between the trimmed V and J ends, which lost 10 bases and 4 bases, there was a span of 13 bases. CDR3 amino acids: CATSTDSYGYTF. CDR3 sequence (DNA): TGTGCCACCTCCACCGACAGCTATGGCTACACCTTC.

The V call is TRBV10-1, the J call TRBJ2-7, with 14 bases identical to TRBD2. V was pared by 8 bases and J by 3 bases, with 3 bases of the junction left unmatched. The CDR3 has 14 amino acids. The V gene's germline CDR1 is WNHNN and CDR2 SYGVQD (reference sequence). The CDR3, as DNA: TGCGCCAGCGATGGGACTAGCGGGGGCTACGAGCAGTACTTC. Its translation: CASDGTSGGYEQYF.

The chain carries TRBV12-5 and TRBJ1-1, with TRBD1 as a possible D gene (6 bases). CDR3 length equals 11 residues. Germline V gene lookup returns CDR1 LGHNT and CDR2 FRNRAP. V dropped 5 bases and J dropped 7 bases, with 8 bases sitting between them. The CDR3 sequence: CASGRGFEAFF. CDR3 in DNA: TGTGCTAGTGGTAGGGGGTTTGAAGCTTTCTTT.

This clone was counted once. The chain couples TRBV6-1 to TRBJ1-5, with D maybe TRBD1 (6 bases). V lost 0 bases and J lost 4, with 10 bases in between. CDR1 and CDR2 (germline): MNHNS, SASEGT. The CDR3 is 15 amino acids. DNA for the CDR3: TGTGCCAGCAGTGAAGCTGGACAGCAGAATCAGCCCCAGCATTTT. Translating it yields CASSEAGQQNQPQHF.

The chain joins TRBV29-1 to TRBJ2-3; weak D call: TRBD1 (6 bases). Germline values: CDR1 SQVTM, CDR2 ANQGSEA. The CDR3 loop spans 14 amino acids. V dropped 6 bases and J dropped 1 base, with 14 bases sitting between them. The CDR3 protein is CSVNTWTGTDTQYF. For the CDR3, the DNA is TGCAGCGTGAACACTTGGACAGGCACAGATACGCAGTATTTT.

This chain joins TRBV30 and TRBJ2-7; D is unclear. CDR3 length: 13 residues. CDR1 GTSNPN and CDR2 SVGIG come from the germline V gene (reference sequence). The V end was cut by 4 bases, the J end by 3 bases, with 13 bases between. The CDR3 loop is CAWKLGGHYEQYF. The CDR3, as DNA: TGTGCCTGGAAGCTAGGCGGCCACTACGAGCAGTACTTC.

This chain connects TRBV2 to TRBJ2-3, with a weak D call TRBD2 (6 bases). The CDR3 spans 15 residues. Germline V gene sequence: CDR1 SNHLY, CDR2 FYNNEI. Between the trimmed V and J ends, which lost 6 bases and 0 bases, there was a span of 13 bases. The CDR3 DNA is TGTGCCAGCAGCCTCACTAGCTCTAGCACAGATACGCAGTATTTT. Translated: CASSLTSSSTDTQYF.

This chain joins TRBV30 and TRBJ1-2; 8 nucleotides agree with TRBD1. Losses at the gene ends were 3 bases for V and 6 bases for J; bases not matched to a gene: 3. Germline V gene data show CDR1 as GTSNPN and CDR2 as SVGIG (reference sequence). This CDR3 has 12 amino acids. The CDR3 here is CAWSRGLHGYTF. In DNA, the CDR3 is TGTGCCTGGAGCAGGGGGCTCCATGGCTACACCTTC.

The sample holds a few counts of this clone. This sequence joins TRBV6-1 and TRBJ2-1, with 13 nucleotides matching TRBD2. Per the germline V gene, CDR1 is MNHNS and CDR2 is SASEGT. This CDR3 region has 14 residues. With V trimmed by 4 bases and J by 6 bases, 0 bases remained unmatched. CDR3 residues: CASSGLAGGNEQFF. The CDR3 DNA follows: TGTGCCAGCAGTGGACTAGCGGGGGGCAATGAGCAGTTCTTC.

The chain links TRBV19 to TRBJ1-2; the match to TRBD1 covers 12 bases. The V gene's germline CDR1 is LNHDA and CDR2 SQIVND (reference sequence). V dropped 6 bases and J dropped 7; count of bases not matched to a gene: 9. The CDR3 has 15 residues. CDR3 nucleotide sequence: TGTGCCAGTAGGGGGCAGGGACAGGGGGCAGGTGGCTACACCTTC. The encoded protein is CASRGQGQGAGGYTF.

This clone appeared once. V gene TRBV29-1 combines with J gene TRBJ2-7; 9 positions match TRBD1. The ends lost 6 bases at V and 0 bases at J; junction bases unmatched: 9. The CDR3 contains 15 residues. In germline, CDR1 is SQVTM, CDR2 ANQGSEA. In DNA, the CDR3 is TGCAGCGTCAGCCCGGGACAGGGCCCCTCCTACGAGCAGTACTTC. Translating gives CSVSPGQGPSYEQYF.

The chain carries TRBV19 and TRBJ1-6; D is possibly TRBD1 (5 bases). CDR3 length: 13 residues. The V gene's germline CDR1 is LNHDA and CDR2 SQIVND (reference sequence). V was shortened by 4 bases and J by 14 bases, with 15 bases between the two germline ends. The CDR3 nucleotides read TGTGCCAGTAGTAAAAGGGGTCTACAGTCCCTCCACTTT. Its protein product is CASSKRGLQSLHF.

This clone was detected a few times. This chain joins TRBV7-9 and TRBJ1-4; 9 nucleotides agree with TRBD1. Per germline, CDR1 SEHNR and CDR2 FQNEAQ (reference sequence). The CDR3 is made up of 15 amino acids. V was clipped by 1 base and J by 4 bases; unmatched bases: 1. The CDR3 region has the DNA TGTGCCAGCAGCTTAGGGGACAGGGATAATGAAAAACTGTTTTTT. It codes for CASSLGDRDNEKLFF. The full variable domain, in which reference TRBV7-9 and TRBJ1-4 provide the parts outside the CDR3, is DTGVSQNPRHKITKRGQNVTFRCDPISEHNRLYWYRQTLGQGPEFLTYFQNEAQLEKSRLLSDRFSAERPKGSFSTLEIQRTEQGDSAMYLCASSLGDRDNEKLFFGSGTQLSVL.

DNA of the CDR3: TGTGCCAGCAGTGACTGGTCTAGCGGGGATAAAAATGAGCAGTTCTTC. Amino acid sequence: CASSDWSSGDKNEQFF. The chain employs TRBV6-4 and TRBJ2-1; TRBD2 matches at 9 bases. J was trimmed by 7 bases and V by 1 base; bases with no gene match: 8. In germline, CDR1 is MRHNA, CDR2 SNTAGT. The CDR3 extends over 16 amino acids.

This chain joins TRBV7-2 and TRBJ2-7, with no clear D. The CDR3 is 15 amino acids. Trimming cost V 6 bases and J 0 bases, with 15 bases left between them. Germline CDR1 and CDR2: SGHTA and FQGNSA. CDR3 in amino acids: CASSSRLLSSYEQYF. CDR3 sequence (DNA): TGTGCCAGCAGTTCCAGACTCCTGAGCTCCTACGAGCAGTACTTC.

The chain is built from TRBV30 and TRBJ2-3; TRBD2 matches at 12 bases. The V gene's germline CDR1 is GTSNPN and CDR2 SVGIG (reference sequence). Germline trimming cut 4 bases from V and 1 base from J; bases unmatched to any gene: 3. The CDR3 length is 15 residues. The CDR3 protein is CAWTSGGAGTDTQYF. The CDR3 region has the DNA TGTGCCTGGACTAGCGGGGGGGCCGGCACAGATACGCAGTATTTT.

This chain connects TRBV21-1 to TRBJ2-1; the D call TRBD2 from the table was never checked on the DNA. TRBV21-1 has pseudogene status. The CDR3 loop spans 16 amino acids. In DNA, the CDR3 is TGTGCCAGCAGCAAAGAGCGACTAGCGGGGGTTAATGAGCAGTTCTTC. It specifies CASSKERLAGVNEQFF.

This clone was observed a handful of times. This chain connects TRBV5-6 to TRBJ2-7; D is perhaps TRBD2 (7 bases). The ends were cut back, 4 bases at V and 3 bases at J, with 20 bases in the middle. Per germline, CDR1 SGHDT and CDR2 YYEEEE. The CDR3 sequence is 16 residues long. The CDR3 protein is CASSNFGGPGSYEQYF. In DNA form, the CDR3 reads TGTGCCAGCAGCAACTTCGGGGGGCCCGGGAGCTACGAGCAGTACTTC. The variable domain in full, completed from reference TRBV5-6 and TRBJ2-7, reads DAGVTQSPTHLIKTRGQQVTLRCSPKSGHDTVSWYQQALGQGPQFIFQYYEEEERQRGNFPDRFSGHQFPNYSSELNVNALLLGDSALYLCASSNFGGPGSYEQYFGPGTRLTVT.

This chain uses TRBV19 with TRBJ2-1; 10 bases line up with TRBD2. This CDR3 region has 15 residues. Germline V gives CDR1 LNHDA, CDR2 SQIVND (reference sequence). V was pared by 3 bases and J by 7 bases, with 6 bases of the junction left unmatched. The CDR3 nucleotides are TGTGCCAGTAGTATGGGGCTAGCGGGGGTTAATGAGCAGTTCTTC. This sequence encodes CASSMGLAGVNEQFF.

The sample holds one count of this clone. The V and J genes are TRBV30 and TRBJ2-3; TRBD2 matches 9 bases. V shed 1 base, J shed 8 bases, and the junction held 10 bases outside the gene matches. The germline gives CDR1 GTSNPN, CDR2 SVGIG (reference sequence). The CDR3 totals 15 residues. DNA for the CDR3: TGTGCCTGGAGTGGGATAGCGGGGGCGAGGGGTACGCAGTATTTT. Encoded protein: CAWSGIAGARGTQYF.